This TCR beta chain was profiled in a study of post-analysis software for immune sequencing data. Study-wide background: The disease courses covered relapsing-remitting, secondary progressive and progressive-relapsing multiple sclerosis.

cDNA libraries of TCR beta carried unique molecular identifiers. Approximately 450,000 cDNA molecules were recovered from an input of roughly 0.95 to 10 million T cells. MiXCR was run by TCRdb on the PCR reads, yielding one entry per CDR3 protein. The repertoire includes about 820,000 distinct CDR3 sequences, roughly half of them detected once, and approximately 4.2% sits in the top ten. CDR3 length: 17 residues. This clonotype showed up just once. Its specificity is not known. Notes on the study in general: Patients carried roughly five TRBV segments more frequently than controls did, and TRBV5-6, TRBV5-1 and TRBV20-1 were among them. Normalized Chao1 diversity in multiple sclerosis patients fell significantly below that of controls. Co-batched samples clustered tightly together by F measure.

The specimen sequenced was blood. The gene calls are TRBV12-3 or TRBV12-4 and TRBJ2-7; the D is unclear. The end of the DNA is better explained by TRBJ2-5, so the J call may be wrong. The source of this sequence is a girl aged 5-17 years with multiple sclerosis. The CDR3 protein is CASTPGWSAPSAETQYF. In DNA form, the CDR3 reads TGTGCCAGCACCCCAGGATGGTCAGCCCCGTCTGCGGAGACCCAGTACTTC.